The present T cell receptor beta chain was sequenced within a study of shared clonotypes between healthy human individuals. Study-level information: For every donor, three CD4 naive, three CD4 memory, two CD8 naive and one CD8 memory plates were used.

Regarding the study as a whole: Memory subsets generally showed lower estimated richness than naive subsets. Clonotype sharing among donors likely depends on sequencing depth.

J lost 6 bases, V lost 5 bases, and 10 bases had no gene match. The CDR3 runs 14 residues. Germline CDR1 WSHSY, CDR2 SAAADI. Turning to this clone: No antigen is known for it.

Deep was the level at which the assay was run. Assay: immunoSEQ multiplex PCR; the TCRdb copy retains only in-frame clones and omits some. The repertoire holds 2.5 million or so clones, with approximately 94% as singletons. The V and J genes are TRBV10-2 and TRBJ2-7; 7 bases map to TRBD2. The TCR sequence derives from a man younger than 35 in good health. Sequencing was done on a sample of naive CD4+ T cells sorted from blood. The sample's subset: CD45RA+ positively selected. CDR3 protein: CASSLERGVGEQYF. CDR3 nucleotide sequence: TGCGCCAGCAGTTTAGAACGGGGGGTGGGCGAGCAGTACTTC.